This T cell receptor beta chain was obtained from a study of cytomegalovirus exposure and HLA in healthy donors. Per germline, CDR1 MNHNS and CDR2 SASEGT. J gave up 3 bases and V 4 bases, and 13 bases lay outside the gene matches. CDR3 length: 18 residues. PCR used 60 Vbeta primers and 13 Jbeta primers. Using immunoSEQ multiplex PCR, the repertoire was profiled, and TCRdb retains in-frame clones only, with some absent. This sample's table reports tens of thousands of clones. As regards this clone: Its antigen is undetermined.

Findings of the study overall: Looking again later, the authors saw that most CMV-associated TCR beta chains seemed HLA-restricted. The study found most TCR sequences rare, yet found some public TCRs in many donors. TCR beta V- and J-gene trimming was later associated with a missense DCLRE1C variant.

The material sequenced was PBMCs. This chain links TRBV6-1 with TRBJ1-5; 9 nucleotides agree with TRBD1. The origin of this receptor is a woman in her sixties in good health and CMV-seronegative. CDR3 amino acids: CASSGGAGQGYSNQPQHF. Here the CDR3 DNA reads TGTGCCAGCAGTGGAGGGGCGGGACAGGGATATTCCAATCAGCCCCAGCATTTT.